This TCR beta chain is drawn from a study of response to subunit inactivated influenza vaccine (dated 2018 in TCRdb). About the full investigation: Deep quantitative T cell receptor repertoire profiling was used in the study to track responses to a trivalent subunit inactivated influenza vaccine.

CDR1 LGHDT and CDR2 YNNKEL were looked up in the germline V gene (reference sequence). The CDR3 spans 18 residues, from the cysteine through the phenylalanine. Only CDR3 DNA is held: 54 bases, read in frame from base 1. At the junction V is shortened by 11 bases and J by 1 base; bases outside the gene matches: 20. Libraries were made using RT-PCR. Data came from an Illumina HiSeq 2500. TCRdb applied fastp at Q25 and MiXCR to the public reads, then kept only in-frame beta chains. A single entry per CDR3 protein holds the most common genes and DNA from its merged rows. Present in this sample are some 190,000 distinct CDR3 sequences, about an eighth of which were seen just once. The ten largest clones capture under 30% of the sample. A remark on this clonotype: Its specific antigen is unknown. Per-base qualities were not stored, and no clone one base away is much larger.

What the study reported, not specific to this receptor: According to the authors, only a limited number of new T cells may be recruited by each seasonal influenza vaccination.

This specimen consisted of CD8+ T cells sorted from PBMCs, obtained less than 6 days after vaccination. The V gene is TRBV3-1 and the J gene is TRBJ2-3; 8 nucleotides in the junction match TRBD2. The TCR originated in a man in his fifties who received an inactivated influenza vaccine. Donor details come from another sample of the same person, matched by shared clones. The DNA sequence reads TGTGCCTCCTCCCAAGGCCCCCCCGCGGGGGGAGGCACAGATACGCAGTATTTT. This is translated as CASSQGPPAGGGTDTQYF.